This T cell receptor (beta chain) was identified in a study of blood T cell repertoires in COVID-19. As for the study in general: Sites across the United States, Italy and Spain contributed samples from acute and convalescent COVID-19. The analysed material was cDNA or gDNA that came from T cells, B-cell-depleted T cells, or PBMCs.

Clones were read by immunoSEQ multiplex PCR, and TCRdb kept only the in-frame ones, dropping some. The data contain 130,000 or so clones, about four fifths of them singletons. Trimming stripped 0 bases from V and 5 bases from J, with 9 bases between. The CDR3 has 14 residues. The germline gives CDR1 SGHDT, CDR2 YYEEEE. Material for sequencing was peripheral blood. V gene TRBV5-6 combines with J gene TRBJ2-1; D remains unclear. The TCR comes from a human donor in a cohort sampled during active COVID-19. CDR3 sequence (DNA): TGTGCCAGCAGCTTGGTAACGGTAAACAATGAGCAGTTCTTC. This gives the protein CASSLVTVNNEQFF.